This note documents a single TCR beta chain sequence. The record originates from a study of technical replicates of blood from several donors. Profiled with immunoSEQ multiplex PCR; TCRdb holds only in-frame clones, not every one. The sample lists 65,000 to 80,000 clones; 95% were seen once. Germline CDR1 and CDR2: SGHRS and YFSETQ. The CDR3 runs 16 residues. V gave up 0 bases and J gave up 2 bases; unmatched junction bases: 7. This sequence joins TRBV5-1 and TRBJ2-5; 7 nucleotides line up with TRBD1. Sequencing was done on a sample of T cells isolated from PBMCs. This receptor was obtained from a human donor in good health. CDR3 coding DNA: TGCGCCAGCAGCTTGGGACAGGGCGCTGCGCAAGAGACCCAGTACTTC. Translated: CASSLGQGAAQETQYF.